A single sample gave rise to the 16 T cell receptor beta chains below, sequenced in a study of T cells in Graves' hyperthyroidism and ophthalmopathy (dated by TCRdb to between 2019 and 2020). The library came from multiplex PCR. Sequencing used an Illumina HiSeq 2000. TCR beta CDR3 regions were amplified from RNA transcripts. For the first round of RT-PCR on the TCR CDR3, the HTBI primer set was used together with the Qiagen OneStep RT-PCR kit. TCRdb reanalyzed the raw reads on its own, using fastp at Q25 for trimming and MiXCR for clone calling, and kept in-frame beta chains. Each record represents a unique CDR3 protein, reported with the most common genes and DNA among its rows. The sample profile shows around 420,000 distinct CDR3 sequences; about a sixth of them were found once. Together, the top ten hold 14% of the sample. The sequencing sample was made of blood. The receptors were sampled from a woman under 30 with Graves' hyperthyroidism.

Worth noting for this clonotype: This may be a read error: a much more frequent sequence differs by one nucleotide. The J gene is TRBJ2-2, the V gene TRBV3-1, with D perhaps TRBD1 (6 bases). CDR1 is LGHDT and CDR2 is YNNKEL in the germline V gene (reference sequence). The CDR3 runs to 16 residues. This CDR3 reads CASSTGQGLSTGELLF. Here the CDR3 DNA reads TGTGCCAGCAGCACAGGGCAGGGGCTTAGCACCGGGGAGCTGCTTTTT.

In its sample, this clonotype was seen many times. This chain links TRBV6-1 with TRBJ2-5, with a possible D match to TRBD2 (7 bases). Germline values: CDR1 MNHNS, CDR2 SASEGT. V shed 6 bases and J shed 4 bases, with 18 bases lying between them. The CDR3 length is 15 residues. This CDR3 reads CASRDRGGARETQYF. CDR3 nucleotides: TGTGCCAGCAGGGATAGAGGGGGGGCCAGAGAGACCCAGTACTTC.

This clonotype has more than one count but fewer than ten. The rearrangement uses TRBV14 and TRBJ1-1, with D maybe TRBD1 (6 bases). The length of the CDR3 is 14 residues. Between the trimmed V and J ends, which lost 1 base and 7 bases, there was a span of 13 bases. Looked up from germline, CDR1 is SGHDN and CDR2 is FVKESK. The CDR3 region is CASSQVNGGGEAFF. In DNA, the CDR3 is TGTGCCAGCAGCCAAGTAAACGGGGGCGGTGAAGCTTTCTTT.

The chain combines TRBV6-9 with TRBJ1-6; no reliable D call. This CDR3 comprises 14 residues. CDR1 is MNHGY, CDR2 SVAAGI, per germline. Deletions cut 4 bases from V and 4 bases from J, with 8 bases between. The CDR3 loop is CASSFRPYNSPLHF. The CDR3 nucleotides read TGTGCCAGCAGTTTTAGACCGTATAATTCACCCCTCCACTTT.

This clonotype was seen repeatedly, ten times or more. This chain connects TRBV6-5 to TRBJ2-1; 9 positions match TRBD2. Per the germline V gene, CDR1 is MNHEY and CDR2 is SVGAGI. The CDR3 extends over 15 amino acids. With 0 bases clipped from V and 6 bases from J, the junction kept 3 bases outside the gene matches. In nucleotides, the CDR3 is TGTGCCAGCAGTTACTCAGGCGGGAGGGCCAATGAGCAGTTCTTC. Protein product: CASSYSGGRANEQFF.

This clonotype was detected many times. The chain recombines TRBV11-2 with TRBJ2-7; D uncertain. Germline CDR1 is SGHAT and CDR2 is FQNNGV. Trimming pared 5 bases from V and 3 bases from J, leaving 2 bases between. The CDR3 covers 10 residues. CDR3 region: CASSNYEQYF. The CDR3 DNA sequence: TGTGCCAGCAGCAACTACGAGCAGTACTTC.

The chain combines TRBV19 with TRBJ1-1; a possible D gene is TRBD1 (5 bases). The V gene's germline CDR1 is LNHDA and CDR2 SQIVND (reference sequence). The length of the CDR3 is 15 residues. V was pared by 2 bases and J by 4 bases, with 14 bases between. Written as DNA, the CDR3 is TGTGCCAGTAGTATAAGTGACAGCGGCAGCACTGAAGCTTTCTTT. Protein: CASSISDSGSTEAFF.

This clonotype appeared a few times. V usage is TRBV7-8 and J usage is TRBJ2-2, with a tentative D call TRBD1 (6 bases). Germline loops: CDR1 SGHVS, CDR2 FQNEAQ. V was cut by 1 base and J by 3 bases, with 12 bases left in between. This CDR3 is 16 amino acids long. The CDR3 sequence is CASSLVGAWDTGELFF. For the CDR3, the DNA is TGTGCCAGCAGCTTAGTGGGGGCCTGGGACACCGGGGAGCTGTTTTTT. Looking up the rest from reference TRBV7-8 and TRBJ2-2 gives the full variable domain: GAGVSQSPRYKVAKRGQDVALRCDPISGHVSLFWYQQALGQGPEFLTYFQNEAQLDKSGLPSDRFFAERPEGSVSTLKIQRTQQEDSAVYLCASSLVGAWDTGELFFGEGSRLTVL.

This clonotype was observed a handful of times. This chain joins TRBV18 and TRBJ1-2; 11 positions match TRBD1. The germline V gene has CDR1 KGHSH and CDR2 LQKENI. The V segment lost 0 bases and the J segment 3 bases; nucleotides outside the gene matches: 9. The CDR3 length is 18 residues. DNA for the CDR3: TGTGCCAGCTCACCACCAGCCCCCCGGACAGGGGGCTACTATGGCTACACCTTC. Protein: CASSPPAPRTGGYYGYTF.

V usage is TRBV27 and J usage is TRBJ2-3, with TRBD2 matching 11 bases. The germline V gene has CDR1 MNHEY and CDR2 SMNVEV (reference sequence). This CDR3 spans 16 amino acids. The V and J ends lost 5 bases and 0 bases, in that order; junction bases with no gene match: 4. The DNA for the CDR3 is TGTGCCAGCAGTCAAGGACTAGCGGGCAGCACAGATACGCAGTATTTT. It encodes CASSQGLAGSTDTQYF.

This chain links TRBV9 with TRBJ2-3; 10 bases are shared with TRBD2. Germline V gene data show CDR1 as SGDLS and CDR2 as YYNGEE. V was pared by 3 bases and J by 8 bases, with 9 bases of the junction left unmatched. This CDR3 has 15 residues. The CDR3 DNA sequence: TGTGCCAGCAGCGGGGGACTAGCGATACGGAGTACGCAGTATTTT. This encodes CASSGGLAIRSTQYF.

This clonotype has at least ten counts. The chain carries TRBV24-1 and TRBJ2-3; 11 bases map to TRBD2. With V trimmed by 12 bases and J by 0 bases, 4 bases remained unmatched. The germline CDR1 and CDR2 sequences are KGHDR and SFDVKD. This CDR3 spans 14 amino acids. CDR3: CAVASGGSTDTQYF. The CDR3 nucleotides are TGTGCCGTGGCTAGCGGGGGGAGCACAGATACGCAGTATTTT.

In the case of this clonotype: This may come from a read error, since a much larger clone is one base off. The chain uses TRBV6-2 or TRBV6-3 and TRBJ2-1; tentatively, D is TRBD2 (5 bases). The last part of the DNA fits TRBJ2-7 better; the J call may be wrong. The CDR3 is 15 amino acids. Germline-derived CDR1 and CDR2 are MNHEY and SVGEGT. CDR3 nucleotides: TGTGCCAGCAGCCGAGTCGGGGAACCTTACAATGAGCAGTACTTC. Translating gives CASSRVGEPYNEQYF.

V is TRBV4-1 and J is TRBJ1-6, with no clear D. Germline V gives CDR1 MGHRA, CDR2 YSYEKL. The CDR3 extends over 19 amino acids. Trimming took 0 bases from V and 0 from J, leaving 15 bases between them. CDR3 amino acids: CASSQDVGGQSSYNSPLHF. The CDR3 DNA is TGCGCCAGCAGCCAAGATGTGGGTGGTCAGAGCTCCTATAATTCACCCCTCCACTTT.

V and J are TRBV4-3 and TRBJ1-4, with unresolved D. Germline V gives CDR1 LGHNA, CDR2 YSLEER. This CDR3 is built from 15 residues. V shed 0 bases and J shed 0 bases, with 5 bases lying between them. For the CDR3, the DNA is TGCGCCAGCAGCCAAGATCGGGCAACTAATGAAAAACTGTTTTTT. Protein: CASSQDRATNEKLFF.

This chain connects TRBV9 to TRBJ1-6; tentatively, D is TRBD1 (6 bases). Germline loops: CDR1 SGDLS, CDR2 YYNGEE. The CDR3 loop spans 14 amino acids. V shed 4 bases and J shed 10 bases, with 15 bases lying between them. CDR3 loop: CASSLTGFPSPLHF. The DNA for the CDR3 is TGTGCCAGCAGCTTGACAGGTTTCCCCTCACCCCTCCACTTT. The variable domain in full, completed from reference TRBV9 and TRBJ1-6, reads DSGVTQTPKHLITATGQRVTLRCSPRSGDLSVYWYQQSLDQGLQFLIQYYNGEERAKGNILERFSAQQFPDLHSELNLSSLELGDSALYFCASSLTGFPSPLHFGNGTRLTVT.